This TCR beta chain was profiled in a study of blood T cell repertoires in COVID-19. As for the study in general: The United States, Italy and Spain supplied acute and convalescent COVID-19 samples. T cells, B-cell-depleted T cells, or PBMCs provided the cDNA or gDNA that served as material.

Source study methods: The assay estimated nucleated cells by amplifying reference gene primers. TCRdb keeps only in-frame clones here, not all; method: immunoSEQ multiplex PCR. D and trimming come from the DNA, and the V and J calls and clone size come from that table. The data hold 130,000 or so clones, with around 89% observed a single time. The CDR3 sequence is 14 residues long. V lost 6 bases, J lost 1 base, and 7 bases stayed unmatched. The germline CDR1 and CDR2 sequences are SQVTM and ANQGSEA. The TCR was taken from a man aged 50 or older with active or convalescent COVID-19. Sequenced input: peripheral blood. The chain carries TRBV29-1 and TRBJ2-3, with TRBD1 matching over 7 bases. The CDR3 protein is CSVTTGTGTDTQYF. The DNA for the CDR3 is TGCAGCGTCACAACCGGGACAGGCACAGATACGCAGTATTTT.